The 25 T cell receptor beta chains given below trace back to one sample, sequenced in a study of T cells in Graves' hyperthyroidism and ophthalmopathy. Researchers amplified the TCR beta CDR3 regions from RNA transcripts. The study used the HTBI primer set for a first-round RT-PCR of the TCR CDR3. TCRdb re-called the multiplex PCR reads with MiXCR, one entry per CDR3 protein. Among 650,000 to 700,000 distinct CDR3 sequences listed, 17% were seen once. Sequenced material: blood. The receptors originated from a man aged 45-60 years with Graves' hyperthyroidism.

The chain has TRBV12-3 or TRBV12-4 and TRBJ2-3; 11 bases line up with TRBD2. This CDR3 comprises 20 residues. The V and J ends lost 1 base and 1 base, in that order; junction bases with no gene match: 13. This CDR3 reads CASSLGRLTSGAGRTDTQYF. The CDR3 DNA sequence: TGTGCCAGCAGTTTAGGGCGGTTGACTAGCGGGGCGGGCCGCACAGATACGCAGTATTTT.

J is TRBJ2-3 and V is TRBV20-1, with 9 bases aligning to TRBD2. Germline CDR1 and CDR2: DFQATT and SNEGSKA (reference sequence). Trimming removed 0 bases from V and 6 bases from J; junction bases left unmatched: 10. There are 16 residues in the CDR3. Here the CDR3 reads CSARDIAGVLRDTQYF. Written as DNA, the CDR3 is TGCAGTGCTAGAGATATAGCGGGAGTCTTGAGGGATACGCAGTATTTT.

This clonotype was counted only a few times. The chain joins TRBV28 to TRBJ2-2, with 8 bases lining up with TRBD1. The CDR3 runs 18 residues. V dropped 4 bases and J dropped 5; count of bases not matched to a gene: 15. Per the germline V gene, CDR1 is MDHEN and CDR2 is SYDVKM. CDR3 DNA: TGTGCCAGCAGTTCCTCCGGGACAGGAGGATTTCTGACCGGGGAGCTGTTTTTT. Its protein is CASSSSGTGGFLTGELFF.

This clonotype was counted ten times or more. The CDR3, as DNA: TGTGCCATCAGTACAGGGGATCAAGGGGGAAAAGCTTTCTTT. This sequence encodes CAISTGDQGGKAFF. This sequence joins TRBV10-3 and TRBJ1-1; TRBD1 matches at 7 bases. V lost 5 bases and J lost 9; bases outside the gene matches: 12. The CDR3 is made up of 14 amino acids. CDR1 and CDR2 from the germline V gene are ENHRY and SYGVKD.

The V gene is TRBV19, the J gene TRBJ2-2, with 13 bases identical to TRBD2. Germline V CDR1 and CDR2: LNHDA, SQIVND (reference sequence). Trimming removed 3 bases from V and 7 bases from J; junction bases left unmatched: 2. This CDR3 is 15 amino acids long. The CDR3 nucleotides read TGTGCCAGTAGTATCGGACTAGCGGGAGTCGGGGAGCTGTTTTTT. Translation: CASSIGLAGVGELFF.

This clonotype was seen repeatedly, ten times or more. The CDR3 DNA sequence: TGTGCCAGCAGCTTAAGGCGCTCTAGTCTGGGGACTGAAGCTTTCTTT. Translating it yields CASSLRRSSLGTEAFF. The chain joins TRBV13 to TRBJ1-1; D gene unclear. V lost 2 bases and J lost 5, with 18 bases in between. The CDR3 covers 16 residues. From germline, CDR1 is PRHDT and CDR2 FYEKMQ (reference sequence).

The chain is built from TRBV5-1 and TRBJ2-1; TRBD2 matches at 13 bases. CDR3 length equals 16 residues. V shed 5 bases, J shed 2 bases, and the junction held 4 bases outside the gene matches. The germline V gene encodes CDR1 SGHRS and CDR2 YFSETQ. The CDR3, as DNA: TGCGCCAGCAGGGTCGGGACTAGCGGGACCTACAATGAGCAGTTCTTC. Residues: CASRVGTSGTYNEQFF.

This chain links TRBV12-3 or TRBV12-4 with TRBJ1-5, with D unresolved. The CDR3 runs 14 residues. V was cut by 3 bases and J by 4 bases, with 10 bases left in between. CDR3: CASSLSQPNQPQHF. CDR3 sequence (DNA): TGTGCCAGCAGTTTGTCACAGCCGAATCAGCCCCAGCATTTT.

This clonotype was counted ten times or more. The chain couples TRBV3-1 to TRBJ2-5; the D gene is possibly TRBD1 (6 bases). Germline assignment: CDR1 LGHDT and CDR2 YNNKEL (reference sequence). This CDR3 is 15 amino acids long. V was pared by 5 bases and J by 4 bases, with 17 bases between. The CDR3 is CASSSQSRGGETQYF. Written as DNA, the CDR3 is TGTGCCAGCAGCTCCCAGTCCAGGGGCGGAGAGACCCAGTACTTC.

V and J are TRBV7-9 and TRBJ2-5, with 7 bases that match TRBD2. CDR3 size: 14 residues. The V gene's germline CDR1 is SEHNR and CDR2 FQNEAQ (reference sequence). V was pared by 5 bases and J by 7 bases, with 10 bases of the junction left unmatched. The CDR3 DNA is TGTGCCAGCAGCCCTCCCCAGCGGGGAGGGACCCAGTACTTC. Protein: CASSPPQRGGTQYF.

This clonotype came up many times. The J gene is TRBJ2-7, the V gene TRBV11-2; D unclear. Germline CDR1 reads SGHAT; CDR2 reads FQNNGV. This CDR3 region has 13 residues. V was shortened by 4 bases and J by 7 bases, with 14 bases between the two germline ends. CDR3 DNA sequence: TGTGCCAGCAGCTGGGATGGGTTCGTTGAGCAGTACTTC. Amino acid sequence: CASSWDGFVEQYF.

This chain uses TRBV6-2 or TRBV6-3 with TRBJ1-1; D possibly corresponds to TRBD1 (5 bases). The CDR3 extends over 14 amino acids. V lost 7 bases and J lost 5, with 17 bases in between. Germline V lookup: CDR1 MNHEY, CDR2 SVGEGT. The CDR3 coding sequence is TGTGCCAGCACCTACCGGGAGGGGAGGACTGAAGCTTTCTTT. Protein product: CASTYREGRTEAFF.

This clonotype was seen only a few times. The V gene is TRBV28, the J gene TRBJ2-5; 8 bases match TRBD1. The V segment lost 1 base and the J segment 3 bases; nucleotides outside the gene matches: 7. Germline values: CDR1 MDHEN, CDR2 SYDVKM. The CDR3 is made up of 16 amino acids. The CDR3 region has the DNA TGTGCCAGCAGTTTATCCCAGGGGGCGACCGAAGAGACCCAGTACTTC. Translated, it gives CASSLSQGATEETQYF.

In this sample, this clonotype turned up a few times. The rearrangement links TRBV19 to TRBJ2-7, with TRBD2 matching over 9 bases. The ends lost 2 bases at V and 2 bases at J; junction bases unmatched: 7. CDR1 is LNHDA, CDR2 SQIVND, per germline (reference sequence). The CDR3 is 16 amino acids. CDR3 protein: CASSISTLAGTYEQYF. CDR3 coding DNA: TGTGCCAGTAGTATATCCACCCTAGCGGGAACCTACGAGCAGTACTTC.

For the CDR3, the DNA is TGTGCCAGCAGCATGTACCGACAGGGTTCTGCTGAAGCTTTCTTT. The encoded protein is CASSMYRQGSAEAFF. The V call is TRBV7-9, the J call TRBJ1-1, with 7 positions matching TRBD1. The CDR3 has 15 amino acids. The germline V gene has CDR1 SEHNR and CDR2 FQNEAQ (reference sequence). Losses at the gene ends were 5 bases for V and 6 bases for J; bases not matched to a gene: 12.

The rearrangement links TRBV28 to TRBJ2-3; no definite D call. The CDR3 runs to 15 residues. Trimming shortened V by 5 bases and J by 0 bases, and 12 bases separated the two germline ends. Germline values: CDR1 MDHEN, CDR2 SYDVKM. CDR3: CASSLEKSSTDTQYF. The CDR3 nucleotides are TGTGCCAGCAGTCTTGAAAAATCGAGCACAGATACGCAGTATTTT.

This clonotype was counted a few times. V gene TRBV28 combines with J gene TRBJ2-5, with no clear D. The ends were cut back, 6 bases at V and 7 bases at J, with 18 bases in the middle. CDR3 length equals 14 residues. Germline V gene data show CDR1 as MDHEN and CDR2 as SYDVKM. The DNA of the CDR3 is TGTGCCAGCAGCCTCAACTTATTGTTTGTGACCCAGTACTTC. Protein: CASSLNLLFVTQYF.

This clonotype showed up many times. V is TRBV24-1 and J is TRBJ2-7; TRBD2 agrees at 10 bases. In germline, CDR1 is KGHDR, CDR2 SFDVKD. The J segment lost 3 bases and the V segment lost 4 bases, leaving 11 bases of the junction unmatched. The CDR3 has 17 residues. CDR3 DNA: TGTGCCACCAGTGACCCTAGCGGGAGTACCCCGAGCTACGAGCAGTACTTC. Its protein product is CATSDPSGSTPSYEQYF.

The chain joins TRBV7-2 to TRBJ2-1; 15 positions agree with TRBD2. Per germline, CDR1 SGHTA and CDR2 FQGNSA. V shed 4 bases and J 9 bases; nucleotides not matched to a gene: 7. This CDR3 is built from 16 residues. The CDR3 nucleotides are TGTGCCAGCAGCTCGCGGACTAGCGGGAGGGGAAGTGAGCAGTTCTTC. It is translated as CASSSRTSGRGSEQFF.

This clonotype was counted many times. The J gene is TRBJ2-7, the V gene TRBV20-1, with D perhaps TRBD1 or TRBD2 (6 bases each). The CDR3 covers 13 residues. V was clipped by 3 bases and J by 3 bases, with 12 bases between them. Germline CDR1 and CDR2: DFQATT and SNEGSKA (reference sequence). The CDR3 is CSARGGAGYEQYF. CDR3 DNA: TGCAGTGCTAGGGGGGGCGCGGGCTACGAGCAGTACTTC.

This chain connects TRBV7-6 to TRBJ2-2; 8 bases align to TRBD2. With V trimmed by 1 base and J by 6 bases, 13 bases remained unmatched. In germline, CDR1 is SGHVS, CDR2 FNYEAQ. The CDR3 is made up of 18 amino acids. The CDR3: CASSLVGSGAPPPGELFF. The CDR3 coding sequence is TGTGCCAGCAGCTTAGTTGGTAGCGGGGCTCCCCCCCCCGGGGAGCTGTTTTTT.

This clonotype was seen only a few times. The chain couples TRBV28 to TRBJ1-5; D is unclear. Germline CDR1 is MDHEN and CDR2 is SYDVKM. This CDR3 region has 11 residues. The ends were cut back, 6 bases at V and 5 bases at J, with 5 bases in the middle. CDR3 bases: TGTGCCAGCAGCCATTATCAGCCCCAGCATTTT. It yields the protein CASSHYQPQHF. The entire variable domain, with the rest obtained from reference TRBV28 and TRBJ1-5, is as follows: DVKVTQSSRYLVKRTGEKVFLECVQDMDHENMFWYRQDPGLGLRLIYFSYDVKMKEKGDIPEGYSVSREKKERFSLILESASTNQTSMYLCASSHYQPQHFGDGTRLSIL.

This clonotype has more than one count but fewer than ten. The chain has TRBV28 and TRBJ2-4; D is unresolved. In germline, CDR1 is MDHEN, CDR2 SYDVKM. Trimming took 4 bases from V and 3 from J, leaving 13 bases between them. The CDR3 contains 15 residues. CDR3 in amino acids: CASSSTLWGKNIQYF. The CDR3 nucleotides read TGTGCCAGCAGTTCTACCCTCTGGGGCAAAAACATTCAGTACTTC.

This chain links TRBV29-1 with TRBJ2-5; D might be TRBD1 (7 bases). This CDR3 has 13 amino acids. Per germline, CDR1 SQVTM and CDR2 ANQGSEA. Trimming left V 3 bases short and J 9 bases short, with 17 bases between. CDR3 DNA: TGCAGCGTTGACCGACAGGGTAGGGGGGCCCAGTACTTC. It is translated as CSVDRQGRGAQYF.

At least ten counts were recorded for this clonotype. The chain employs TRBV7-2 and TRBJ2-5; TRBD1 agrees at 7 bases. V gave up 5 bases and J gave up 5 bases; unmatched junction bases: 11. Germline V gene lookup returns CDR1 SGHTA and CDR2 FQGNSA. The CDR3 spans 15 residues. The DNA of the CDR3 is TGTGCCAGCAGCCCGACAGGGTATTCTTCTGAGACCCAGTACTTC. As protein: CASSPTGYSSETQYF. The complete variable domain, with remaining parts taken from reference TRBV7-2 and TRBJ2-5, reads GAGVSQSPSNKVTEKGKDVELRCDPISGHTALYWYRQSLGQGLEFLIYFQGNSAPDKSGLPSDRFSAERTGGSVSTLTIQRTQQEDSAVYLCASSPTGYSSETQYFGPGTRLLVL.